This TCR beta chain was sequenced in a study of control samples from healthy donors and cancer patients. Trimming took 1 base from V and 1 from J, leaving 4 bases between them. CDR1 MNHEY and CDR2 SMNVEV come from the germline V gene (reference sequence). The CDR3 spans 13 residues. Method: immunoSEQ multiplex PCR; TCRdb's copy keeps in-frame clones and lacks some. This table holds under 95,000 clones, more than 85% found once. The clonotype originates from a woman under 40 in good health. The chain links TRBV27 to TRBJ1-1, with D hard to call. The sample taken for sequencing was blood. In DNA, the CDR3 is TGTGCCAGCAGTTTATTAGGGAACACTGAAGCTTTCTTT. Its translation: CASSLLGNTEAFF.